A single count supports the clone carrying this T cell receptor (beta chain). Germline V gene sequence: CDR1 DFQATT, CDR2 SNEGSKA (reference sequence). The CDR3 loop spans 11 amino acids. The entry originates in a study of cytomegalovirus exposure and HLA in healthy donors. The protocol was immunoSEQ multiplex PCR, while the TCRdb copy is restricted to in-frame clones and leaves out a portion. The sample has approximately 300,000 clones; more than 80% are singletons. Sequencing used PBMCs. The rearrangement uses TRBV20-1 and TRBJ1-1; perhaps TRBD1 as D (5 bases). The origin of this receptor is a young woman in good health and CMV-seronegative. The CDR3 spells CRGGRNTEAFF. CDR3 sequence (DNA): TGCAGGGGGGGGAGGAACACTGAAGCTTTCTTT.